These T cell receptor beta chains were read from a single sample in a study of CD8 T cells in ankylosing spondylitis. MiXCR, applied by TCRdb to the 5' RACE reads, yields one record per CDR3 protein. The sample has around 320,000 distinct CDR3 sequences; around 20% are singletons. Sequences were obtained from blood, either unsorted or a sorted T cell fraction (not recorded which). The receptors were gathered from a female donor with ankylosing spondylitis or in good health (not recorded which). The CDR3 runs from the conserved cysteine through the conserved F or W. The order of the fields is CDR3 DNA, CDR3 protein, J gene, D gene, V gene, clone size. The D gene is left open where the match is weak. Not every row has a clone size; where given, it reads once, few, many or a size class.

TGTGCCAGCAGCTTGGCCGGGGGGACAGGGGCCTCCGTGCAGTTCTTC	CASSLAGGTGASVQFF	TRBJ2-1	TRBD1	TRBV5-4	.
TGTGCCAGCAGCTTCCGGACAGGGATGTATGGCTACACCTTC	CASSFRTGMYGYTF	TRBJ1-2	TRBD1	TRBV7-2	few
TGTGCCAGCTCTCGGGACAGTCTAAACACCATATATTTT	CASSRDSLNTIYF	TRBJ1-3	TRBD1	TRBV18	.
TGTGCCACCAGCAGGGGTTCGGACGGGAAGGAGCAGTACTTC	CATSRGSDGKEQYF	TRBJ2-7	.	TRBV15	.
TGTGCCACCAGCAGAGGACTAGCGGGGACCTGGCAGTACTTC	CATSRGLAGTWQYF	TRBJ2-7	TRBD2	TRBV15	many
TGTGCCACCAGCAGAGGCCGGGGGGTTGACTATGGCTACACCTTC	CATSRGRGVDYGYTF	TRBJ1-2	.	TRBV15	.
TGCGCCAGCAGCTTGGCCTTAGGAGGTCCCAACACTGAAGCTTTCTTT	CASSLALGGPNTEAFF	TRBJ1-1	.	TRBV5-1	many
TGTGCCAGCAGCCCCGGGCCGAACTACGAGCAGTACTTC	CASSPGPNYEQYF	TRBJ2-7	.	TRBV7-2	few
TGTGCCAGCAGCTTAGGTATCACAAGATCCTACGAGCAGTACTTC	CASSLGITRSYEQYF	TRBJ2-7	.	TRBV11-2	.
TGCAGCGTTGCCCCTAGCCACAATGAGCAGTTCTTC	CSVAPSHNEQFF	TRBJ2-1	.	TRBV29-1	many
TGTGCCAGCAGCTTTTATCTCTTAGCGGGAGGTGGAGAGACCCAGTACTTC	CASSFYLLAGGGETQYF	TRBJ2-5	TRBD2	TRBV28	few
TGTGCCAGCAGCTTAACAGAATCCGAAGAGACCCAGTACTTC	CASSLTESEETQYF	TRBJ2-5	.	TRBV7-9	.
TGTGCCAGCAGTTTATCGGGCCCCGTAACCGGAGCTTTCTTT	CASSLSGPVTGAFF	TRBJ1-1	.	TRBV12-3/TRBV12-4	many
TGTGCCACCGTTTTGACAGTGGGTTCCTACGAGCAGTACTTC	CATVLTVGSYEQYF	TRBJ2-7	.	TRBV28	.
TGTGCCAGCAGTTTTCTTCCACGGAACACTGAAGCTTTCTTT	CASSFLPRNTEAFF	TRBJ1-1	.	TRBV12-3/TRBV12-4	many
TGCAGCGTTGTTCTGGGGGATCAGCCCCAGCATTTT	CSVVLGDQPQHF	TRBJ1-5	.	TRBV29-1	many